This T cell receptor (beta chain) was sequenced during a study of blood T cell repertoires in COVID-19. As for the study in general: The United States, Italy and Spain provided the acute and convalescent COVID-19 samples.

The table came from immunoSEQ multiplex PCR; TCRdb's copy has only in-frame clones and leaves some out. The data contain 250,000 to 350,000 clones, 70% to 85% of them seen just once; the ten biggest clones take up about 1.6%. The sample taken for sequencing was peripheral blood. The TCR originated in a human donor with COVID-19, enrolled during active disease. The donor label of this sample is uncertain.

CDR3 region: CASSSPGLALRDEQYF. The CDR3 DNA sequence: TGTGCCAGCAGTTCCCCGGGACTAGCCCTACGTGACGAGCAGTACTTC. This sequence joins TRBV28 and TRBJ2-7; 9 bases fit TRBD2. CDR1 and CDR2 from the germline V gene are MDHEN and SYDVKM. CDR3 size: 16 residues. V dropped 4 bases and J dropped 5; count of bases not matched to a gene: 12.